The 9 T cell receptor beta chains presented below share a single source sample, sequenced in a study of beta chain features in type 1 diabetes. Study observations and caveats: Type 1 diabetes patients showed a moderate but significant shortening of TCRB CDR3s in all four CD4+ subsets.

The entirety of the isolated RNA underwent reverse transcription, so expressed TCRB transcripts were sequenced. This table comes from immunoSEQ multiplex PCR, and its TCRdb copy is limited to in-frame clones, with some not included. The sample has 280,000 or so clones, about 15% seen once. Their cognate antigens are unknown. The sequenced sample consisted of naive CD4+ T cells from blood. The receptors come from a man aged 18 to 35 with type 1 diabetes.

In this sample, this clone turned up a few times. The junction departs from germline at one end; a sequencing error may be responsible. This chain links TRBV7-2 with TRBJ2-3, with D tentatively TRBD2 (5 bases). This CDR3 is built from 17 residues. The germline gives CDR1 SGHTA, CDR2 FQGNSA. This CDR3 reads CASSLKMGGLSTDTQYF. CDR3 sequence (DNA): TGTGCCAGCAGCTTAAAAATGGGCGGGCTCAGCACGGATACGCAGTATTTT.

The genes are TRBV30 and TRBJ2-5, with TRBD1 matching 9 bases. CDR1 GTSNPN and CDR2 SVGIG come from the germline V gene (reference sequence). Germline trimming cut 0 bases from V and 2 bases from J; bases unmatched to any gene: 7. This CDR3 spans 16 amino acids. CDR3 sequence: CAWSVNRGLFQETQYF. CDR3 bases: TGTGCCTGGAGTGTAAACAGGGGGCTTTTTCAAGAGACCCAGTACTTC.

The chain carries TRBV30 and TRBJ1-1; 8 nucleotides match TRBD1. CDR3 length equals 13 residues. The ends lost 0 bases at V and 6 bases at J; junction bases unmatched: 3. Germline loops: CDR1 GTSNPN, CDR2 SVGIG (reference sequence). The CDR3 spells CAWSVGTGAEAFF. In nucleotides, the CDR3 is TGTGCCTGGAGTGTAGGGACAGGAGCTGAAGCTTTCTTT.

The sample holds a few counts of this clone. The rearrangement links TRBV30 to TRBJ2-5; 14 bases are a match to TRBD2. Judging by the DNA end, TRBJ2-7 fits better; the J call may be wrong. The CDR3 loop spans 14 amino acids. Germline V gives CDR1 GTSNPN, CDR2 SVGIG (reference sequence). CDR3 protein: CAWSGTSGRSEQYF. CDR3 nucleotides: TGTGCCTGGAGTGGGACTAGCGGGAGGAGCGAGCAGTACTTC.

The chain has TRBV30 and TRBJ1-2; D possibly corresponds to TRBD1 (6 bases). The germline V gene encodes CDR1 GTSNPN and CDR2 SVGIG (reference sequence). Trimming shortened V by 0 bases and J by 4 bases, and 9 bases separated the two germline ends. This CDR3 spans 13 amino acids. CDR3 residues: CAWSVGGLYGYTF. CDR3 in DNA: TGTGCCTGGAGTGTCGGGGGGCTCTATGGCTACACCTTC.

In this sample, this clone turned up a few times. This chain joins TRBV7-2 and TRBJ2-5, with 7 bases fitting TRBD2. The V segment lost 6 bases and the J segment 4 bases; nucleotides outside the gene matches: 8. This CDR3 has 14 residues. The germline gives CDR1 SGHTA, CDR2 FQGNSA. As DNA, the CDR3 is TGTGCCAGCAGTTCCCGGGGAGGGACAGAGACCCAGTACTTC. As protein: CASSSRGGTETQYF. Full variable domain (outside the CDR3, taken from reference TRBV7-2 and TRBJ2-5): GAGVSQSPSNKVTEKGKDVELRCDPISGHTALYWYRQSLGQGLEFLIYFQGNSAPDKSGLPSDRFSAERTGGSVSTLTIQRTQQEDSAVYLCASSSRGGTETQYFGPGTRLLVL.

This clone was found a few times. The chain carries TRBV11-2 and TRBJ1-3; D may be TRBD1 (6 bases). Per the germline V gene, CDR1 is SGHAT and CDR2 is FQNNGV. This CDR3 comprises 14 residues. Trimming removed 8 bases at V and 0 bases at J, with 11 bases between. Here the CDR3 DNA reads TGTGCCAGCGGACAGCCTAGCTCTGGAAACACCATATATTTT. Its protein is CASGQPSSGNTIYF.

This chain's CDR3 is CASRPGWASGTYEQYF. CDR3 sequence (DNA): TGTGCCAGTAGACCTGGATGGGCTAGCGGGACTTACGAGCAGTACTTC. The rearrangement joins TRBV19 to TRBJ2-7, with 9 bases aligning to TRBD2. Per germline, CDR1 LNHDA and CDR2 SQIVND (reference sequence). Trimming cost V 6 bases and J 4 bases; bases outside gene matches: 13. The CDR3 runs 16 residues. Based on the CDR3 plus reference TRBV19 and TRBJ2-7, the full variable domain is DGGITQSPKYLFRKEGQNVTLSCEQNLNHDAMYWYRQDPGQGLRLIYYSQIVNDFQKGDIAEGYSVSREKKESFPLTVTSAQKNPTAFYLCASRPGWASGTYEQYFGPGTRLTVT.

This clone occurred a few times. This sample includes further DNA sequences coding for the same CDR3. The rearrangement links TRBV28 to TRBJ2-7; D gene uncertain. With 2 bases removed from V and 3 bases from J, the gap between germline ends came to 5 bases. The CDR3 loop spans 12 amino acids. Germline V CDR1 and CDR2: MDHEN, SYDVKM. The CDR3 DNA sequence: TGTGCCAGCAGTTTACCGGGCTACGAGCAGTACTTC. Amino acid sequence: CASSLPGYEQYF.